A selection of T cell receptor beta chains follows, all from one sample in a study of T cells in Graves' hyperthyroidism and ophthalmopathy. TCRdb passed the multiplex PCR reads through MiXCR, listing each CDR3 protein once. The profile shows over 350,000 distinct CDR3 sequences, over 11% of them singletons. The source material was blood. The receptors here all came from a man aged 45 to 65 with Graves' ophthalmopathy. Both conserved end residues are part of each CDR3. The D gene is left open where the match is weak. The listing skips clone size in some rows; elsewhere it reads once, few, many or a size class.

cdr3_aa: CASSRDGTSGGNEQFF
cdr3_nt: TGCGCCAGCAGCAGGGACGGGACTAGCGGGGGAAATGAGCAGTTCTTC
j_call: TRBJ2-1
clone_size: many
d_call: TRBD2
v_call: TRBV5-1

cdr3_aa: CASSPRPADKQYF
cdr3_nt: TGTGCCAGCAGCCCCCGGCCAGCGGATAAGCAGTACTTC
j_call: TRBJ2-7
clone_size: NA
d_call: NA
v_call: TRBV7-2

cdr3_aa: CASSTSTGNNEQFF
cdr3_nt: TGTGCCAGCAGCACCTCGACAGGCAACAATGAGCAGTTCTTC
j_call: TRBJ2-1
clone_size: many
d_call: NA
v_call: TRBV11-3

cdr3_aa: CASRNSGTLTGELFF
cdr3_nt: TGTGCCAGCAGAAACTCCGGGACTCTCACCGGGGAGCTGTTTTTT
j_call: TRBJ2-2
clone_size: many
d_call: NA
v_call: TRBV12-3/TRBV12-4

cdr3_aa: CASSLAVLQETQYF
cdr3_nt: TGTGCCAGCAGCTTAGCAGTACTCCAAGAGACCCAGTACTTC
j_call: TRBJ2-5
clone_size: NA
d_call: NA
v_call: TRBV7-9

cdr3_aa: CASSLLEGEAFF
cdr3_nt: TGTGCCAGCAGCTTGCTGGAGGGTGAAGCTTTCTTT
j_call: TRBJ1-1
clone_size: many
d_call: NA
v_call: TRBV7-9

cdr3_aa: CSVLVETQYF
cdr3_nt: TGCAGCGTTCTAGTAGAGACCCAGTACTTC
j_call: TRBJ2-5
clone_size: few
d_call: NA
v_call: TRBV29-1

cdr3_aa: CASSPRTGGGGNTEAFF
cdr3_nt: TGCGCCAGCAGCCCCCGGACAGGGGGTGGAGGGAACACTGAAGCTTTCTTT
j_call: TRBJ1-1
clone_size: many
d_call: TRBD1
v_call: TRBV5-1

cdr3_aa: CASSPGGVRTDTQYF
cdr3_nt: TGTGCCAGCAGCCCAGGAGGGGTCCGCACAGATACGCAGTATTTT
j_call: TRBJ2-3
clone_size: many
d_call: NA
v_call: TRBV11-3

cdr3_aa: CASSLGGGGGFEQFF
cdr3_nt: TGTGCCAGCAGCTTAGGAGGCGGGGGAGGATTTGAGCAGTTCTTC
j_call: TRBJ2-1
clone_size: NA
d_call: TRBD2
v_call: TRBV7-8

cdr3_aa: CAWREPGLLSSGQYF
cdr3_nt: TGTGCCTGGAGGGAACCGGGACTGCTTTCATCGGGGCAGTACTTC
j_call: TRBJ2-7
clone_size: NA
d_call: NA
v_call: TRBV30

cdr3_aa: CASSLYSGPTDTQYF
cdr3_nt: TGTGCCAGCAGCCTCTATAGCGGACCCACAGATACGCAGTATTTT
j_call: TRBJ2-3
clone_size: NA
d_call: NA
v_call: TRBV7-3

cdr3_aa: CATSEYDRNEQFF
cdr3_nt: TGTGCCACCAGTGAGTATGACAGGAATGAGCAGTTCTTC
j_call: TRBJ2-1
clone_size: few
d_call: NA
v_call: TRBV24-1

cdr3_aa: CAISAVVGELFF
cdr3_nt: TGTGCCATCAGTGCGGTGGTCGGGGAGCTGTTTTTT
j_call: TRBJ2-2
clone_size: NA
d_call: NA
v_call: TRBV10-3

cdr3_aa: CASSSPLAGIYNEQFF
cdr3_nt: TGTGCCAGCAGCTCCCCACTAGCGGGGATCTACAATGAGCAGTTCTTC
j_call: TRBJ2-1
clone_size: many
d_call: TRBD2
v_call: TRBV7-6

cdr3_aa: CASTAGDRVPDTQYF
cdr3_nt: TGTGCCAGCACCGCTGGGGACAGGGTCCCAGATACGCAGTATTTT
j_call: TRBJ2-3
clone_size: few
d_call: TRBD1
v_call: TRBV6-1

cdr3_aa: CASSLGQSTFYEQYF
cdr3_nt: TGTGCCAGCAGTCTAGGACAGTCGACTTTCTACGAGCAGTACTTC
j_call: TRBJ2-7
clone_size: many
d_call: NA
v_call: TRBV28

cdr3_aa: CAWSTVGTQYF
cdr3_nt: TGTGCCTGGAGTACGGTCGGGACCCAGTACTTC
j_call: TRBJ2-5
clone_size: many
d_call: NA
v_call: TRBV30

cdr3_aa: CAIQAGGNEQFF
cdr3_nt: TGTGCCATCCAAGCGGGAGGTAATGAGCAGTTCTTC
j_call: TRBJ2-1
clone_size: many
d_call: TRBD2
v_call: TRBV10-3

cdr3_aa: CSAKRTSGAAEQFF
cdr3_nt: TGCAGTGCTAAGAGGACTAGCGGGGCCGCCGAGCAGTTCTTC
j_call: TRBJ2-1
clone_size: many
d_call: TRBD2
v_call: TRBV20-1

cdr3_aa: CASSPGVNQPQHF
cdr3_nt: TGCGCCAGCAGCCCGGGGGTTAATCAGCCCCAGCATTTT
j_call: TRBJ1-5
clone_size: NA
d_call: NA
v_call: TRBV4-1

cdr3_aa: CASSEVTGQPQHF
cdr3_nt: TGTGCCAGCAGCGAGGTGACCGGTCAGCCCCAGCATTTT
j_call: TRBJ1-5
clone_size: NA
d_call: NA
v_call: TRBV11-3

cdr3_aa: CASSYGTGGSNQPQHF
cdr3_nt: TGTGCCAGCAGTTACGGGACCGGTGGGAGCAATCAGCCCCAGCATTTT
j_call: TRBJ1-5
clone_size: many
d_call: NA
v_call: TRBV6-5

cdr3_aa: CASSLKPRDRAYEQYF
cdr3_nt: TGTGCCAGCAGTTTAAAGCCTCGGGACAGAGCCTACGAGCAGTACTTC
j_call: TRBJ2-7
clone_size: many
d_call: TRBD1
v_call: TRBV27

cdr3_aa: CASSQEEAGTGDNEQFF
cdr3_nt: TGTGCCAGCAGCCAAGAAGAGGCCGGGACAGGAGACAATGAGCAGTTCTTC
j_call: TRBJ2-1
clone_size: NA
d_call: TRBD1
v_call: TRBV14

cdr3_aa: CSASNHPTRGTIRAGQYF
cdr3_nt: TGCAGTGCGTCGAACCACCCCACTCGGGGGACCATTCGGGCGGGGCAGTACTTC
j_call: TRBJ2-7
clone_size: many
d_call: NA
v_call: TRBV20-1

cdr3_aa: CASRTGPSTDTQYF
cdr3_nt: TGTGCCAGCAGGACTGGGCCGAGCACAGATACGCAGTATTTT
j_call: TRBJ2-3
clone_size: many
d_call: NA
v_call: TRBV5-5

cdr3_aa: CASSWGQGPQETQYF
cdr3_nt: TGCGCCAGCAGCTGGGGACAGGGGCCCCAAGAGACCCAGTACTTC
j_call: TRBJ2-5
clone_size: few
d_call: TRBD1
v_call: TRBV5-1

cdr3_aa: CSVDGNGPNYGYTF
cdr3_nt: TGCAGCGTTGATGGGAACGGACCTAACTATGGCTACACCTTC
j_call: TRBJ1-2
clone_size: many
d_call: NA
v_call: TRBV29-1

cdr3_aa: CASSFGGVGELFF
cdr3_nt: TGTGCCAGCAGTTTTGGGGGGGTGGGGGAGCTGTTTTTT
j_call: TRBJ2-2
clone_size: NA
d_call: TRBD2
v_call: TRBV27

cdr3_aa: CASSLPVGAGEQYF
cdr3_nt: TGTGCCAGCAGTCTGCCCGTTGGCGCCGGGGAGCAGTACTTC
j_call: TRBJ2-7
clone_size: few
d_call: NA
v_call: TRBV28

cdr3_aa: CASSPILFTEAFF
cdr3_nt: TGTGCCAGCAGCCCCATCCTCTTCACTGAAGCTTTCTTT
j_call: TRBJ1-1
clone_size: few
d_call: NA
v_call: TRBV14

cdr3_aa: CASSNRGHNTGELFF
cdr3_nt: TGTGCCAGCAGTAACAGGGGGCATAACACCGGGGAGCTGTTTTTT
j_call: TRBJ2-2
clone_size: many
d_call: TRBD1
v_call: TRBV2

cdr3_aa: CASSARGTKNTIYF
cdr3_nt: TGTGCCAGCAGCGCCAGGGGGACAAAAAACACCATATATTTT
j_call: TRBJ1-3
clone_size: NA
d_call: TRBD1
v_call: TRBV7-2

cdr3_aa: CASSHRDRAIEQYF
cdr3_nt: TGTGCCAGCAGCCACCGGGACAGGGCGATCGAGCAGTACTTC
j_call: TRBJ2-7
clone_size: many
d_call: TRBD1
v_call: TRBV5-8

cdr3_aa: CAWGKASRYHEQYF
cdr3_nt: TGTGCCTGGGGGAAGGCTAGCAGATACCACGAGCAGTACTTC
j_call: TRBJ2-7
clone_size: many
d_call: NA
v_call: TRBV30

cdr3_aa: CASSITGGGQPQHF
cdr3_nt: TGTGCCAGTAGTATAACAGGGGGAGGACAGCCCCAGCATTTT
j_call: TRBJ1-5
clone_size: NA
d_call: TRBD1
v_call: TRBV19

cdr3_aa: CASSLYLVGSQDNEQFF
cdr3_nt: TGTGCCAGTAGCCTATATCTAGTCGGGAGTCAAGACAATGAGCAGTTCTTC
j_call: TRBJ2-1
clone_size: NA
d_call: NA
v_call: TRBV19

cdr3_aa: CASSDPESRAGLSSTDTQYF
cdr3_nt: TGTGCCAGCAGCGACCCCGAATCAAGGGCGGGCCTATCCTCAACAGATACGCAGTATTTT
j_call: TRBJ2-3
clone_size: NA
d_call: NA
v_call: TRBV7-2

cdr3_aa: CASSEIRVHDWVNEQFF
cdr3_nt: TGTGCCAGCAGTGAGATTCGGGTTCACGACTGGGTCAATGAGCAGTTCTTC
j_call: TRBJ2-1
clone_size: NA
d_call: NA
v_call: TRBV6-1

cdr3_aa: CASSGSRLALNSPLHF
cdr3_nt: TGCGCCAGCAGCGGGTCTAGATTGGCACTGAATTCACCCCTCCACTTT
j_call: TRBJ1-6
clone_size: NA
d_call: NA
v_call: TRBV5-1

cdr3_aa: CASSKSSGDYEQYF
cdr3_nt: TGTGCCAGCAGCAAATCTAGCGGGGACTACGAGCAGTACTTC
j_call: TRBJ2-7
clone_size: many
d_call: TRBD2
v_call: TRBV7-2

cdr3_aa: CSVEVREKYNEQFF
cdr3_nt: TGCAGCGTTGAGGTGCGGGAGAAATACAATGAGCAGTTCTTC
j_call: TRBJ2-1
clone_size: few
d_call: TRBD2
v_call: TRBV29-1

cdr3_aa: CASNKGDRSTDTQYF
cdr3_nt: TGCGCCAGCAACAAAGGGGACCGTAGCACAGATACGCAGTATTTT
j_call: TRBJ2-3
clone_size: many
d_call: NA
v_call: TRBV5-1

cdr3_aa: CANSGRSSYEQYF
cdr3_nt: TGTGCCAACAGCGGGAGGTCCTCCTACGAGCAGTACTTC
j_call: TRBJ2-7
clone_size: many
d_call: TRBD2
v_call: TRBV28

cdr3_aa: CASSVDGSYGYTF
cdr3_nt: TGTGCCAGCAGCGTAGATGGGAGCTATGGCTACACCTTC
j_call: TRBJ1-2
clone_size: many
d_call: NA
v_call: TRBV9

cdr3_aa: CASSPTMLGDTQYF
cdr3_nt: TGTGCCAGCAGCCCTACGATGTTGGGAGATACGCAGTATTTT
j_call: TRBJ2-3
clone_size: many
d_call: NA
v_call: TRBV7-2

cdr3_aa: CASSPVTSGANNEQFF
cdr3_nt: TGTGCCAGCAGCCCCGTTACTAGCGGAGCAAACAATGAGCAGTTCTTC
j_call: TRBJ2-1
clone_size: few
d_call: TRBD2
v_call: TRBV6-1

cdr3_aa: CASSYSIGQKFEKLFF
cdr3_nt: TGTGCCAGCAGTTACTCGATCGGGCAGAAATTTGAAAAATTGTTTTTT
j_call: TRBJ1-4
clone_size: many
d_call: NA
v_call: TRBV6-5

cdr3_aa: CASSRTSGRDTITDTQYF
cdr3_nt: TGTGCCAGTAGCCGTACTAGCGGGAGGGACACAATTACAGATACGCAGTATTTT
j_call: TRBJ2-3
clone_size: few
d_call: TRBD2
v_call: TRBV19